These 13 T cell receptor beta chains came from one sample sequenced in a study of post-analysis software for immune sequencing data. Findings of the study overall: Patients had higher frequencies than controls of four to six TRBV segments, including TRBV5-6, TRBV5-1 and TRBV20-1.

For these receptors, no antigen is known. Unique-molecular-identifier-tagged TCR beta cDNA libraries were used. One entry per CDR3 protein results from TCRdb running MiXCR on the PCR reads. Of about half a million distinct CDR3 sequences detected, 34% appear once; the ten largest clones hold around 6.1%. Sequenced sample: blood. These receptors all stem from a girl under 18 with multiple sclerosis.

V is TRBV7-8 and J is TRBJ2-7, with D perhaps TRBD2 (6 bases). The CDR3 has 17 amino acids. Trimming took off 0 bases at V and 0 bases at J, with 15 bases between the two ends. The germline V gene encodes CDR1 SGHVS and CDR2 FQNEAQ. This CDR3 is CASSLAGGLAVSYEQYF. The CDR3 DNA reads TGTGCCAGCAGCTTAGCTGGAGGGTTAGCGGTCTCCTACGAGCAGTACTTC.

Of note for this clonotype: One base away lies a much larger clone, so this may be a sequencing read error. This chain links TRBV29-1 with TRBJ2-3; no definite D call. The V and J ends lost 3 bases and 4 bases respectively, with 5 bases between them. The germline CDR1 and CDR2 sequences are SQVTM and ANQGSEA. The CDR3 has 11 residues. The CDR3 nucleotides are TGCAGCGTTGATGTGCCAGATACGCAGTATTTT. Its protein product is CSVDVPDTQYF.

This clonotype was detected once. The rearrangement links TRBV11-2 to TRBJ1-2; unclear D gene. CDR3 size: 11 residues. V was cut by 5 bases and J by 8 bases, with 9 bases left in between. Germline CDR1 SGHAT, CDR2 FQNNGV. The chain's CDR3 is CASSIQGGYTF. The CDR3 bases are TGTGCCAGCAGCATTCAAGGCGGCTACACCTTC.

In this sample, this clonotype turned up many times. The J gene is TRBJ1-2, the V gene TRBV19; D might be TRBD1 (6 bases). The ends were cut back, 6 bases at V and 2 bases at J, with 13 bases in the middle. Germline V gene sequence: CDR1 LNHDA, CDR2 SQIVND (reference sequence). The CDR3 contains 14 residues. DNA of the CDR3: TGTGCCAGTAGCCCGGAGGGGGGGAACTATGGCTACACCTTC. Its translation is CASSPEGGNYGYTF.

This clonotype has a handful of counts. The V and J genes are TRBV3-1 and TRBJ2-1; D possibly corresponds to TRBD2 (6 bases). Deletions cut 9 bases from V and 10 bases from J, with 13 bases between. Germline V gene sequence: CDR1 LGHDT, CDR2 YNNKEL (reference sequence). The CDR3 has 11 amino acids. CDR3 loop: CASQERGEQFF. In nucleotides, the CDR3 is TGTGCCAGTCAAGAACGGGGGGAGCAGTTCTTC.

A few counts support this clonotype. The chain has TRBV20-1 and TRBJ1-4; weak D call: TRBD1 (5 bases). CDR3 length: 13 residues. V was trimmed by 4 bases and J by 8 bases, leaving 14 bases between them. CDR1 and CDR2 from the germline V gene are DFQATT and SNEGSKA (reference sequence). As DNA, the CDR3 is TGCAGTGCTATGCTACCGCGGGGGGAAAAACTGTTTTTT. Translating gives CSAMLPRGEKLFF.

This clonotype was observed a handful of times. This sequence joins TRBV3-1 and TRBJ2-3; 14 nucleotides match TRBD2. Unmatched junction bases numbered 2, after V lost 2 bases and J lost 10 bases. The length of the CDR3 is 14 residues. From germline, CDR1 is LGHDT and CDR2 YNNKEL (reference sequence). Written as DNA, the CDR3 is TGTGCCAGCAGCCAACCGGGACTAGCGGGGGCGCAGTATTTT. As protein: CASSQPGLAGAQYF.

Comments on this clonotype: Germline is not matched at one junction end, which may reflect a read error. This chain joins TRBV20-1 and TRBJ2-6; D is possibly TRBD1 (5 bases). The CDR3 runs 15 residues. CDR1 and CDR2 from the germline V gene are DFQATT and SNEGSKA (reference sequence). The CDR3: CSARDARSGANILTF. CDR3 nucleotides: TGCAGTGCTAGAGATGCCCGCTCTGGGGCCAACATCCTGACTTTC.

The chain combines TRBV10-3 with TRBJ1-2, with D possibly TRBD1 on 6 matching bases. This CDR3 has 15 amino acids. In germline, CDR1 is ENHRY, CDR2 SYGVKD. Trimming cost V 3 bases and J 4 bases, with 15 bases left between them. The CDR3 DNA reads TGTGCCATCAGTGAAGCCGGGGGCAACCCCTATGGCTACACCTTC. This sequence encodes CAISEAGGNPYGYTF.

The chain uses TRBV27 and TRBJ2-5; 8 bases fit TRBD2. Germline CDR1 and CDR2: MNHEY and SMNVEV (reference sequence). CDR3 length: 15 residues. The ends lost 6 bases at V and 4 bases at J; junction bases unmatched: 10. CDR3 in amino acids: CASRLAAGGSETQYF. CDR3 DNA: TGTGCCAGCAGACTAGCGGCCGGCGGGTCAGAGACCCAGTACTTC.

The table lists this clonotype with many counts. CDR3 sequence reads: CASSLGPEHTYYEQYF. CDR3 nucleotide sequence: TGCGCCAGCAGCTTGGGGCCGGAGCACACTTACTACGAGCAGTACTTC. V usage is TRBV5-1 and J usage is TRBJ2-7, with no clear D. Germline V gene data show CDR1 as SGHRS and CDR2 as YFSETQ. This CDR3 has 16 residues. Trimming removed 0 bases at V and 3 bases at J, with 16 bases between.

This clonotype appeared a few times. The rearrangement uses TRBV5-1 and TRBJ2-7; TRBD1 agrees at 7 bases. Trimming took 1 base from V and 2 from J; bases not matched to a gene: 6. Looked up from germline, CDR1 is SGHRS and CDR2 is YFSETQ. The CDR3 loop spans 15 amino acids. CDR3 region: CASSLQGTEPYEQYF. CDR3 nucleotides: TGCGCCAGCAGCTTGCAGGGGACAGAGCCCTACGAGCAGTACTTC.

J is TRBJ2-1 and V is TRBV13, with 10 bases lining up with TRBD2. The CDR3 is 17 residues long. V gave up 2 bases and J gave up 5 bases; unmatched junction bases: 9. Germline loops: CDR1 PRHDT, CDR2 FYEKMQ (reference sequence). The CDR3 DNA reads TGTGCCAGCAGCTTAACGCTAGCGGGGGTCGGAAACAATGAGCAGTTCTTC. This gives the protein CASSLTLAGVGNNEQFF.